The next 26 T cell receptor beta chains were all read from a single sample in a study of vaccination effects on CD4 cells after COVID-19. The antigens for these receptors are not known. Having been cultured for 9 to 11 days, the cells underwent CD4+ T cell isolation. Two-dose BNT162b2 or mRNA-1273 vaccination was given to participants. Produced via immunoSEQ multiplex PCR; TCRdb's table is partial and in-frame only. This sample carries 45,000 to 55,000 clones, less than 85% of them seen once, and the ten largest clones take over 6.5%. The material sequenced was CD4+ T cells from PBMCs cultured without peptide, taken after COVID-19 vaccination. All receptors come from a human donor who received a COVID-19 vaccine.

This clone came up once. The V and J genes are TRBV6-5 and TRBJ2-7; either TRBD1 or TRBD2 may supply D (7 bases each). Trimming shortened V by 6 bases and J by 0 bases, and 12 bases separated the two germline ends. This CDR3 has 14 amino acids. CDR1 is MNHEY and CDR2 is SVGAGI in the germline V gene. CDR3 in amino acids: CASRQGGSSYEQYF. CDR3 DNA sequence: TGTGCCAGCAGGCAGGGGGGGAGCTCCTACGAGCAGTACTTC.

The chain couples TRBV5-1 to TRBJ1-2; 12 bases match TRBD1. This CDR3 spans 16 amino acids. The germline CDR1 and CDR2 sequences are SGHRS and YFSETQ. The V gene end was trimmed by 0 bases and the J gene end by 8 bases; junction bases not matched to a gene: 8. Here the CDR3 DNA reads TGCGCCAGCAGCTTGGCCGGGACAGGGGGCGAGGAGGGCTACACCTTC. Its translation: CASSLAGTGGEEGYTF.

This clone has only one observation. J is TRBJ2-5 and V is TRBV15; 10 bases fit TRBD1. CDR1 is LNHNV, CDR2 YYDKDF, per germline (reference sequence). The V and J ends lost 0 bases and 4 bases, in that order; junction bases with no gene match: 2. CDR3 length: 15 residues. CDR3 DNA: TGTGCCACCAGCAGAGAACGACAGGGGGCAGAGACCCAGTACTTC. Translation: CATSRERQGAETQYF.

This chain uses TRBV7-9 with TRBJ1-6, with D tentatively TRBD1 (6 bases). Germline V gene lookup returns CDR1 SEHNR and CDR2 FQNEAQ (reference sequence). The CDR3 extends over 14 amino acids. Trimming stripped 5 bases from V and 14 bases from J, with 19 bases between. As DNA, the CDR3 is TGTGCCAGCAGCCAAGGACAGACGCAATCAGCCCTCCACTTT. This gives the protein CASSQGQTQSALHF.

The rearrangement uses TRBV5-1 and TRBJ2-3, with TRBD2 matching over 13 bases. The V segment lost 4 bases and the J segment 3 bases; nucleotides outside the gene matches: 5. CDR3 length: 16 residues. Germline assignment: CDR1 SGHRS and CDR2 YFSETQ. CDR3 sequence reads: CASSEGTSGATDTQYF. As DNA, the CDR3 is TGCGCCAGCAGCGAAGGGACTAGCGGGGCAACAGATACGCAGTATTTT.

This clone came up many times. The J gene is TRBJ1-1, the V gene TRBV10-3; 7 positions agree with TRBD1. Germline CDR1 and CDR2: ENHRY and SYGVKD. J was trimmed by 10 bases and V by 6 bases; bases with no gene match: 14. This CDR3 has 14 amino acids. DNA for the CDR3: TGTGCCATCAGGGGGGACAGTGCCGGAATCGGAGCTTTCTTT. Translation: CAIRGDSAGIGAFF.

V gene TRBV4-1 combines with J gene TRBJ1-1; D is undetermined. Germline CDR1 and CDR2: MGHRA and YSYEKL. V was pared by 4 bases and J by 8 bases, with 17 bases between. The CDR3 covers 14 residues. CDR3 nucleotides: TGCGCCAGCAGCCCCTTGAGTCAGCCCCCCGAAGCTTTCTTT. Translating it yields CASSPLSQPPEAFF.

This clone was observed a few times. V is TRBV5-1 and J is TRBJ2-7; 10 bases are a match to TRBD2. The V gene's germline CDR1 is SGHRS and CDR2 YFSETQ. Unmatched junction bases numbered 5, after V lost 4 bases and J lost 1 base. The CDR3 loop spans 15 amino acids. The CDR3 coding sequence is TGCGCCAGCAGCCTTGAAGCGGGGGGGTCCTACGAGCAGTACTTC. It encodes CASSLEAGGSYEQYF.

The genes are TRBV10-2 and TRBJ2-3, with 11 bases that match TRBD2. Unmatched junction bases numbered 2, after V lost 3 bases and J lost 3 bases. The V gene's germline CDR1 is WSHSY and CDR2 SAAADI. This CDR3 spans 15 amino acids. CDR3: CASSDASGGTDTQYF. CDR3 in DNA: TGCGCCAGCAGTGACGCTAGCGGGGGGACAGATACGCAGTATTTT.

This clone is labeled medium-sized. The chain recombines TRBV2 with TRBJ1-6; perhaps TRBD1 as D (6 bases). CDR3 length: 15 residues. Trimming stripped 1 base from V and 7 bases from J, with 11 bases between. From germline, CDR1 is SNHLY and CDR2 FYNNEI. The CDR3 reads CASSEVRGWNSPLHF. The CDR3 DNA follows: TGTGCCAGCAGTGAAGTCAGGGGATGGAATTCACCCCTCCACTTT. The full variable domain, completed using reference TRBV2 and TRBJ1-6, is EPEVTQTPSHQVTQMGQEVILRCVPISNHLYFYWYRQILGQKVEFLVSFYNNEISEKSEIFDDQFSVERPDGSNFTLKIRSTKLEDSAMYFCASSEVRGWNSPLHFGNGTRLTVT.

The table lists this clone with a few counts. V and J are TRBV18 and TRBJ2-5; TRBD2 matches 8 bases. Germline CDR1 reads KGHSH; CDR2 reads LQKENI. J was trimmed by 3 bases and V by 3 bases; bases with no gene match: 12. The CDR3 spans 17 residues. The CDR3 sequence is CASSPWPSGLSKETQYF. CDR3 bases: TGTGCCAGCTCACCGTGGCCTAGCGGGTTATCGAAAGAGACCCAGTACTTC.

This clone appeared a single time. The chain's CDR3 is CASSRGVMTLPSSNSPLHF. For the CDR3, the DNA is TGTGCCAGCAGCCGTGGTGTAATGACATTGCCCAGTTCTAATTCACCCCTCCACTTT. The chain recombines TRBV5-5 with TRBJ1-6; D remains ambiguous. Germline loops: CDR1 SGHKS, CDR2 YYEKEE (reference sequence). Trimming took 4 bases from V and 6 from J, leaving 26 bases between them. The CDR3 extends over 19 amino acids.

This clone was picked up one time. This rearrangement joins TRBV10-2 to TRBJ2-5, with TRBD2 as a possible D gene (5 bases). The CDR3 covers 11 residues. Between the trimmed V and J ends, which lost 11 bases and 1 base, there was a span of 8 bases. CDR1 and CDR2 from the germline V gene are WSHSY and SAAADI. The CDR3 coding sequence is TGCGCCGTGACTACCCAAGAGACCCAGTACTTC. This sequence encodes CAVTTQETQYF.

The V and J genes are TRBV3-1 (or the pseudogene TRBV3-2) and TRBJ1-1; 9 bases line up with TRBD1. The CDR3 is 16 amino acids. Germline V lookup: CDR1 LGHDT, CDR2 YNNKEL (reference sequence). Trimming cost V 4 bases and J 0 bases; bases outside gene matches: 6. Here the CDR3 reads CASSLTGGIMNTEAFF. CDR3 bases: TGTGCCAGCAGCCTTACAGGGGGCATCATGAACACTGAAGCTTTCTTT.

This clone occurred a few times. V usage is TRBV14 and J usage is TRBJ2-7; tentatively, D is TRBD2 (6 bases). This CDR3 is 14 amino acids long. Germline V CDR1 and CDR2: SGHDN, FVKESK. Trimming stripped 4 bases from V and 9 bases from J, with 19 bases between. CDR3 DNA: TGTGCCAGCAGCCCCCAGTGGAGGGGCCAAGGGCAGTACTTC. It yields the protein CASSPQWRGQGQYF.

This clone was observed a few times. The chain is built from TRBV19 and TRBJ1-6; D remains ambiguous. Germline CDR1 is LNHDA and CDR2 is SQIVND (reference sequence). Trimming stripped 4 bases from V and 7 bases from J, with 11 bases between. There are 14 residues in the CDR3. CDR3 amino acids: CASSKQTLNSPLHF. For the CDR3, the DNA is TGTGCCAGTAGTAAACAAACACTAAATTCACCCCTCCACTTT. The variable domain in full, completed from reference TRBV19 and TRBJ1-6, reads DGGITQSPKYLFRKEGQNVTLSCEQNLNHDAMYWYRQDPGQGLRLIYYSQIVNDFQKGDIAEGYSVSREKKESFPLTVTSAQKNPTAFYLCASSKQTLNSPLHFGNGTRLTVT.

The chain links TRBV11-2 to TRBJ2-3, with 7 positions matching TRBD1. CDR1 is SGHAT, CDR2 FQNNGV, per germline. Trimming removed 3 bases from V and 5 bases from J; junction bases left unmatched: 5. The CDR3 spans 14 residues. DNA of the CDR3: TGTGCCAGCAGCTTTGGGACAGCACAAGATACGCAGTATTTT. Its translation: CASSFGTAQDTQYF.

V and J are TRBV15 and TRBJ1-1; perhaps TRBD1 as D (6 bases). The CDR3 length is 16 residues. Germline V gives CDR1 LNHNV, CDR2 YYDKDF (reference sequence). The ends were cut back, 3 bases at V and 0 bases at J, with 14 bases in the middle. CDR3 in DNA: TGTGCCACCAGCAGTCCAGCCAGGGGAATGAACACTGAAGCTTTCTTT. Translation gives CATSSPARGMNTEAFF.

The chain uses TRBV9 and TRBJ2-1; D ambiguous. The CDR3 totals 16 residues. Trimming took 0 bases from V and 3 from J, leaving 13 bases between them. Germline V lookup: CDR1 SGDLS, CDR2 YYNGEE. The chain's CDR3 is CASSVALRMYYNEQFF. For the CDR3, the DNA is TGTGCCAGCAGCGTAGCGCTGAGGATGTACTACAATGAGCAGTTCTTC.

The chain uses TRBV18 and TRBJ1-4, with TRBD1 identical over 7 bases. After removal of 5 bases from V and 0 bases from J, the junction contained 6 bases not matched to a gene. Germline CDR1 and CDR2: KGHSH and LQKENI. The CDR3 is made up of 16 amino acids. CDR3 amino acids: CASSRQQGTTNEKLFF. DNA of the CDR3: TGTGCCAGCTCAAGGCAACAGGGGACAACTAATGAAAAACTGTTTTTT.

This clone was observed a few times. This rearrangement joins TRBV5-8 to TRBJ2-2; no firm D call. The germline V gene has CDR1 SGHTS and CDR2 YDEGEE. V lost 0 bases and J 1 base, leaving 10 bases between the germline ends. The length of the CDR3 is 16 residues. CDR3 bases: TGTGCCAGCAGCTTGGCAGACTTCTTGAACACCGGGGAGCTGTTTTTT. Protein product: CASSLADFLNTGELFF.

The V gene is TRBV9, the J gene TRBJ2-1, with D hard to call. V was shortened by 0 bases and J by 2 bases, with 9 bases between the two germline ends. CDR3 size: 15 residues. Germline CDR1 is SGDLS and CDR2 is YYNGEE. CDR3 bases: TGTGCCAGCAGCGTAGAATCGTTGACCTACAATGAGCAGTTCTTC. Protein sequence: CASSVESLTYNEQFF.

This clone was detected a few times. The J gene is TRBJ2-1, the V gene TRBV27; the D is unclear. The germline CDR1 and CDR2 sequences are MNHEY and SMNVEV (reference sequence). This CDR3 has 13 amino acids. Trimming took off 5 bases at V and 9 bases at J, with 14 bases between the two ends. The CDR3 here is CASSPLLSGEQFF. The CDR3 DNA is TGTGCCAGCAGTCCCCTCCTTAGTGGTGAGCAGTTCTTC.

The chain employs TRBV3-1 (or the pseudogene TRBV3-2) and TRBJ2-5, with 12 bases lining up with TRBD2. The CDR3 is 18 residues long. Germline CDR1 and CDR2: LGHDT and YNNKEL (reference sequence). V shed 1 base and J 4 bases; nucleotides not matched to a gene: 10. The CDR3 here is CASSQGNLAGGPGETQYF. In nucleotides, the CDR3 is TGTGCCAGCAGCCAAGGAAACCTAGCGGGAGGGCCTGGAGAGACCCAGTACTTC.

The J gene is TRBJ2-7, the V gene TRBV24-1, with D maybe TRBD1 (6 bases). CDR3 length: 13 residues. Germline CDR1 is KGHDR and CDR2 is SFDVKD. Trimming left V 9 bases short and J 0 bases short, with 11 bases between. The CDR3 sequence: CATSSGHSYEQYF. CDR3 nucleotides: TGTGCCACCTCTTCGGGACACTCCTACGAGCAGTACTTC.

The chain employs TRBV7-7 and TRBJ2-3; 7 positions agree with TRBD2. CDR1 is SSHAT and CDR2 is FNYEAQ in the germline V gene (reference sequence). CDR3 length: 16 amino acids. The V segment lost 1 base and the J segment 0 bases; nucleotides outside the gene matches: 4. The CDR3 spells CASSLGSSGSTDTQYF. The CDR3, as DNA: TGTGCCAGCAGCTTAGGGTCTAGCGGTAGCACAGATACGCAGTATTTT.